Only a few counts were recorded for the clone carrying this TCR beta chain. Unique molecular identifiers were used in preparing the TCRbeta library. TCRdb re-called the PCR reads with MiXCR, one entry per CDR3 protein. The sample lists approximately 400,000 distinct CDR3 sequences, about a tenth occurring once. This record comes from a study of T-cell reconstitution after alpha-beta-depleted transplantation in children. Germline CDR1 reads GTSNPN; CDR2 reads SVGIG (reference sequence). The CDR3 has 11 amino acids. Trimming stripped 1 base from V and 6 bases from J, with 4 bases between. The source is a human donor who donated a stem cell graft to a child with acute myeloid leukemia. The gene calls are TRBV30 and TRBJ2-1; D unclear. The sequencing used PBMCs from the stem cell graft donor, collected from the stem cell graft. DNA of the CDR3: TGTGCCTGGAGTGCATCCAATGAGCAGTTCTTC. This sequence encodes CAWSASNEQFF.